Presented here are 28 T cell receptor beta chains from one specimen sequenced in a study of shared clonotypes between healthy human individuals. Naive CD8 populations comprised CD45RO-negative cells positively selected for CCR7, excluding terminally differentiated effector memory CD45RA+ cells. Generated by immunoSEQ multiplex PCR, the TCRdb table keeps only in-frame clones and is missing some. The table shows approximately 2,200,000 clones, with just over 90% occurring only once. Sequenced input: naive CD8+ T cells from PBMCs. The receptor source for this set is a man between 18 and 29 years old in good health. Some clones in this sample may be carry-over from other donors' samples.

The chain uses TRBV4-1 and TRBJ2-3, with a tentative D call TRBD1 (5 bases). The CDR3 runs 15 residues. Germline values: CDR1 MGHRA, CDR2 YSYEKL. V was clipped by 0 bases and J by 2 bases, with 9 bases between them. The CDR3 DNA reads TGCGCCAGCAGCCAAGATGCAGGGCACACAGATACGCAGTATTTT. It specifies CASSQDAGHTDTQYF.

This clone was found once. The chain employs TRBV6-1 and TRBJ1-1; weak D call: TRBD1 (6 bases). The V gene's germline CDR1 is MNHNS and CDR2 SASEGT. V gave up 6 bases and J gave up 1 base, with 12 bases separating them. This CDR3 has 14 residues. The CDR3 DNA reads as TGTGCCAGCAGATCGGGGGGGCGGAACACTGAAGCTTTCTTT. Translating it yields CASRSGGRNTEAFF.

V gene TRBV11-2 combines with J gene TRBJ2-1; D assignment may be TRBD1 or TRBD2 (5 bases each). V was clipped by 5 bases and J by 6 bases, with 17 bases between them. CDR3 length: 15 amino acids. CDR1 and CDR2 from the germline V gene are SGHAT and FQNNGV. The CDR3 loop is CASSQRRLGLNEQFF. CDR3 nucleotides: TGTGCCAGCAGCCAGCGGCGGTTGGGGCTCAATGAGCAGTTCTTC.

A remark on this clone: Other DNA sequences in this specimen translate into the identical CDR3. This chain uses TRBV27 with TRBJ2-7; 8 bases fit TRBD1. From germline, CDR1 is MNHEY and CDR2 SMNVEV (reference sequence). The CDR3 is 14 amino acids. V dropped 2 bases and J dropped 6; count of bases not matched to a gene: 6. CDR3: CASSLRQGASEQYF. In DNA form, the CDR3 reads TGTGCCAGCAGTTTACGGCAGGGGGCTAGCGAGCAGTACTTC.

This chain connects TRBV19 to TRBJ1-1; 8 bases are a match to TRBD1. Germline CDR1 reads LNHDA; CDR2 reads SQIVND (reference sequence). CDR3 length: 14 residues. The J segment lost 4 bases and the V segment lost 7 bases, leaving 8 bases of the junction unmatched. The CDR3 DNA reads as TGTGCCAGTACCGAGGACAGGGACGGCACTGAAGCTTTCTTT. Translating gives CASTEDRDGTEAFF.

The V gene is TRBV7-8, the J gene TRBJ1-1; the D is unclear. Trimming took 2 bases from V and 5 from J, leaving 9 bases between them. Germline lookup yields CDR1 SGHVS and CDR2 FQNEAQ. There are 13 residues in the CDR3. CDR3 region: CASSLRTETEAFF. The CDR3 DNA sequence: TGTGCCAGCAGCTTACGGACGGAGACTGAAGCTTTCTTT.

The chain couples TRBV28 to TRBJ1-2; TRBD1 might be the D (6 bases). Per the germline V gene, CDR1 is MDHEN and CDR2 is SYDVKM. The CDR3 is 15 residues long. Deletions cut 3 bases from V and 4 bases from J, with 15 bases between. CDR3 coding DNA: TGTGCCAGCAGTTTCGTGGGGGCGCTCTTCTATGGCTACACCTTC. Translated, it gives CASSFVGALFYGYTF.

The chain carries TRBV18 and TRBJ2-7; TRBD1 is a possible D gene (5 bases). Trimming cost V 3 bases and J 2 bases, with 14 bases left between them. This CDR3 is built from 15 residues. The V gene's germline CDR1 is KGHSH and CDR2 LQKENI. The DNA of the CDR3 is TGTGCCAGCTCACCCGCGGAGACAGAGACCTACGAGCAGTACTTC. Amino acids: CASSPAETETYEQYF.

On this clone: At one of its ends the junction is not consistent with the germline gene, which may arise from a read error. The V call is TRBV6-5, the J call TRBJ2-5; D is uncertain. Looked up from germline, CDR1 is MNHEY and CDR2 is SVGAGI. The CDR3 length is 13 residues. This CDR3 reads CASSDDWQGTQYF. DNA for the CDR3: TGTGCCAGCAGCGACGACTGGCAAGGGACCCAGTACTTC.

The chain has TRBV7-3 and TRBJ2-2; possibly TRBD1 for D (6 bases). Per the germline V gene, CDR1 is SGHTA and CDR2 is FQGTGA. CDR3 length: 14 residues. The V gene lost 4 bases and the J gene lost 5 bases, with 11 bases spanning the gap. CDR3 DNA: TGTGCCAGCAGCTCCTGGGGGCTGACCGGGGAGCTGTTTTTT. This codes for CASSSWGLTGELFF.

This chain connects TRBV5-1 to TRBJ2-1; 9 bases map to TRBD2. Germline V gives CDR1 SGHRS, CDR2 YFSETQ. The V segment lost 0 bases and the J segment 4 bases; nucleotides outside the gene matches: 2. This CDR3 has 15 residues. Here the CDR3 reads CASSLAAGGYNEQFF. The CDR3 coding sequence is TGCGCCAGCAGCTTGGCAGCGGGGGGATACAATGAGCAGTTCTTC.

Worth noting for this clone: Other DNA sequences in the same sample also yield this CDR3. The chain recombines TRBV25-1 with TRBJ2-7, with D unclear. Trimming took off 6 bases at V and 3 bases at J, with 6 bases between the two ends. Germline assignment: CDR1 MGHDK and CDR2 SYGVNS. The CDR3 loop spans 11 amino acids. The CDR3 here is CASSPGYEQYF. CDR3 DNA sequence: TGTGCCAGCAGCCCAGGCTACGAGCAGTACTTC.

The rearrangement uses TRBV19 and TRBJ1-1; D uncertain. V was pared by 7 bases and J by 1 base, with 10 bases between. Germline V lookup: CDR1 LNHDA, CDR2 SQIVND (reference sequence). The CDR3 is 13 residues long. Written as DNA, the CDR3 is TGTGCCAGTACCTTGGACGGGAACACTGAAGCTTTCTTT. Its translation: CASTLDGNTEAFF. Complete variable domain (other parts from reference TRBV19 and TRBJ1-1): DGGITQSPKYLFRKEGQNVTLSCEQNLNHDAMYWYRQDPGQGLRLIYYSQIVNDFQKGDIAEGYSVSREKKESFPLTVTSAQKNPTAFYLCASTLDGNTEAFFGQGTRLTVV.

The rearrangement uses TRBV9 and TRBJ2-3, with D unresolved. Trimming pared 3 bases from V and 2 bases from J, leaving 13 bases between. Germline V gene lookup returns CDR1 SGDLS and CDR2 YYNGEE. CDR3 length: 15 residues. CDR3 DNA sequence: TGTGCCAGCAGCGAGGCCCGTTATTACACAGATACGCAGTATTTT. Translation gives CASSEARYYTDTQYF.

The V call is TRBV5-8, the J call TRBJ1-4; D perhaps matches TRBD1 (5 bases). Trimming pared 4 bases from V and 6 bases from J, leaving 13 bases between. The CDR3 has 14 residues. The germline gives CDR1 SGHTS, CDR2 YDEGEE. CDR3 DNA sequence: TGTGCCAGCAGCCCTCCGGGACGGGATGAAAAACTGTTTTTT. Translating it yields CASSPPGRDEKLFF.

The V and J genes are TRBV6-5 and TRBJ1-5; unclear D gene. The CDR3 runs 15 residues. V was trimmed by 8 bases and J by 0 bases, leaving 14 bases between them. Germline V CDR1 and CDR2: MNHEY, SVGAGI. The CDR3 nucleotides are TGTGCCAGCGCCGACCAGTCTTATAGCAATCAGCCCCAGCATTTT. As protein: CASADQSYSNQPQHF.

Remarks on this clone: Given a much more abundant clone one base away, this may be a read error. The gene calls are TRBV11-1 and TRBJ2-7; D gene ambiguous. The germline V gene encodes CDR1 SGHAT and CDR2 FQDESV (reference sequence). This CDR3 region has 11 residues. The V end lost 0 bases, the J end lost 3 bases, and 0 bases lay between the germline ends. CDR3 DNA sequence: TGTGCCAGCAGCTTAGCCTACGAGCAGTACTTC. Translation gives CASSLAYEQYF.

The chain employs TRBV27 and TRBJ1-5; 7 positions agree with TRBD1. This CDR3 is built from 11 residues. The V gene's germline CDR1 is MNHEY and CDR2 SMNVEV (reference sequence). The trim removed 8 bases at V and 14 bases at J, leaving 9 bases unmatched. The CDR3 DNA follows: TGTGCCAGCGGGCTTGATGGGACAGAGCATTTT. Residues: CASGLDGTEHF.

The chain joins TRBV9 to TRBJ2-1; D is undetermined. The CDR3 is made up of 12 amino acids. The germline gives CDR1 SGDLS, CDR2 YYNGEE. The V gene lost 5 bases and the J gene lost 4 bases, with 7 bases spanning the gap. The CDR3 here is CASRGLYNEQFF. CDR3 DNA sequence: TGTGCCAGCAGGGGGTTATACAATGAGCAGTTCTTC. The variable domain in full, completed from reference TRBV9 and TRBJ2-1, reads DSGVTQTPKHLITATGQRVTLRCSPRSGDLSVYWYQQSLDQGLQFLIQYYNGEERAKGNILERFSAQQFPDLHSELNLSSLELGDSALYFCASRGLYNEQFFGPGTRLTVL.

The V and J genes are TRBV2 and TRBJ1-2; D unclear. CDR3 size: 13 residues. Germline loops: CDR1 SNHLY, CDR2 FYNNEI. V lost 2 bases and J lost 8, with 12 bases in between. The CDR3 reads CASSESGRYGYTF. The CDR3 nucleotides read TGTGCCAGCAGTGAATCTGGGAGATACGGCTACACCTTC.

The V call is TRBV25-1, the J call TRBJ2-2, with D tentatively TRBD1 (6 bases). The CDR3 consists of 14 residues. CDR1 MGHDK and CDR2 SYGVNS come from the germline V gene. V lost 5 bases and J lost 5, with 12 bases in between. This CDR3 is CASSLTGLTGELFF. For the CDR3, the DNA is TGTGCCAGCAGTTTGACAGGCCTTACCGGGGAGCTGTTTTTT. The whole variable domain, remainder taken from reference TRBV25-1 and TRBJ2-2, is EADIYQTPRYLVIGTGKKITLECSQTMGHDKMYWYQQDPGMELHLIHYSYGVNSTEKGDLSSESTVSRIRTEHFPLTLESARPSHTSQYLCASSLTGLTGELFFGEGSRLTVL.

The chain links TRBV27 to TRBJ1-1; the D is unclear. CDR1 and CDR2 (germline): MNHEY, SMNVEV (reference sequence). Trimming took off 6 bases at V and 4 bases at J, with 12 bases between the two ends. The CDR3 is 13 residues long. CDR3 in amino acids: CASSPPMGTEAFF. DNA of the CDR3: TGTGCCAGCAGCCCCCCTATGGGCACTGAAGCTTTCTTT.

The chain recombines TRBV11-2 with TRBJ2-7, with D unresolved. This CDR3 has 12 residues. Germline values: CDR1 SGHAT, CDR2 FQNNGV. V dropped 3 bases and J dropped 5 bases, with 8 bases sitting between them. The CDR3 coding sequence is TGTGCCAGCAGCTTCTCGGCGCACGAGCAGTACTTC. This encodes CASSFSAHEQYF.

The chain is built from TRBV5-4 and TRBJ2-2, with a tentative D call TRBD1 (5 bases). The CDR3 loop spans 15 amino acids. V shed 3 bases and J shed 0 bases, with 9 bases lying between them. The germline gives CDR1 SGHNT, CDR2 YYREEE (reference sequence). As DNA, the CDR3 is TGTGCCAGCAGCTCTAGGACATCGAACACCGGGGAGCTGTTTTTT. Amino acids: CASSSRTSNTGELFF.

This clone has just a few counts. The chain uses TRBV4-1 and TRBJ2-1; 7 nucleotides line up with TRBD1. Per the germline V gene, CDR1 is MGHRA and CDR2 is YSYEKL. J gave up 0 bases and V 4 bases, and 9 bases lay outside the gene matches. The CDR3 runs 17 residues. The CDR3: CASSPRQGVRSYNEQFF. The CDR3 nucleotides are TGCGCCAGCAGCCCACGGCAGGGGGTCCGCTCCTACAATGAGCAGTTCTTC.

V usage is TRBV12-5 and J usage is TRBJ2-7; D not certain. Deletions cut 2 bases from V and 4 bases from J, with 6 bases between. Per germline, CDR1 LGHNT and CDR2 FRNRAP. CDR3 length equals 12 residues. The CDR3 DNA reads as TGTGCTAGTGGTTTGTCCATTTACGAGCAGTACTTC. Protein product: CASGLSIYEQYF.

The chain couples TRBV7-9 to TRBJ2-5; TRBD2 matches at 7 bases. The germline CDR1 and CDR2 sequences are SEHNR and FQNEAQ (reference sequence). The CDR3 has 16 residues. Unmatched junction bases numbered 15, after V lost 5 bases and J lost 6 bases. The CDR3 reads CASSIPTSSPGKTQYF. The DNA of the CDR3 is TGTGCCAGCAGCATTCCGACTAGCAGCCCGGGGAAGACCCAGTACTTC.

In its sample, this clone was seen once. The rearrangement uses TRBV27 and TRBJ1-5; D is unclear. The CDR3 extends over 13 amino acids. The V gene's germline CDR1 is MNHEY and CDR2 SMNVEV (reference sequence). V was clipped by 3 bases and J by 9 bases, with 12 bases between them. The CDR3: CASSFVGERPQHF. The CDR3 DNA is TGTGCCAGCAGTTTTGTTGGTGAGCGGCCCCAGCATTTT.